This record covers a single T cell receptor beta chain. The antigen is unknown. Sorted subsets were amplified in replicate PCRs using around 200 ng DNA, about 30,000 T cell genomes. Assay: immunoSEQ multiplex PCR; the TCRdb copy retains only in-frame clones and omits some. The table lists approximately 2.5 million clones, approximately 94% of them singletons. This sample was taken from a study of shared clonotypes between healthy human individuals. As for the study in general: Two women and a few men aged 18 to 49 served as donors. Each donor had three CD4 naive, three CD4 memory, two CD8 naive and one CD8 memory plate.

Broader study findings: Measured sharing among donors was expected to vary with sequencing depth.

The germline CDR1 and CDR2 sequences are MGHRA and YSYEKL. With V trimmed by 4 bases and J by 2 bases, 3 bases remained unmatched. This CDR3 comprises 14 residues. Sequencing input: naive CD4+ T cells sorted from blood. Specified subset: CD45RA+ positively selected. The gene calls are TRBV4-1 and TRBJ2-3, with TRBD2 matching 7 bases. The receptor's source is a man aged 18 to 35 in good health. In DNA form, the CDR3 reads TGCGCCAGCAGCCTCGGGAGGTACACAGATACGCAGTATTTT. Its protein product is CASSLGRYTDTQYF.